This TCR beta chain comes out of a study of beta chain features in type 1 diabetes. General study points: Significant though moderate, a shortening of TCRB CDR3s appeared in all four CD4+ subsets of Type 1 diabetes patients.

What was sequenced were expressed TCRB transcripts, since all of the isolated RNA had been reverse transcribed. Measured with immunoSEQ multiplex PCR; TCRdb has only the in-frame clones, and not every one. The data hold approximately 150,000 clones, with 50% to 70% observed a single time. The CDR3 length is 13 residues. V lost 5 bases and J lost 8, with 15 bases in between. CDR1 and CDR2 (germline): SGHTA, FQGNSA. In the case of this clone: Its antigen is not identified.

The specimen was naive CD4+ T cells from blood. The chain combines TRBV7-2 with TRBJ1-2; D unresolved. The TCR comes from a man under 40 with type 1 diabetes. CDR3 protein: CASSPPVLHGYTF. The CDR3 DNA reads as TGTGCCAGCAGCCCCCCCGTGTTACACGGCTACACCTTC. The variable domain in full, with the rest retrieved from reference TRBV7-2 and TRBJ1-2, is GAGVSQSPSNKVTEKGKDVELRCDPISGHTALYWYRQSLGQGLEFLIYFQGNSAPDKSGLPSDRFSAERTGGSVSTLTIQRTQQEDSAVYLCASSPPVLHGYTFGSGTRLTVV.